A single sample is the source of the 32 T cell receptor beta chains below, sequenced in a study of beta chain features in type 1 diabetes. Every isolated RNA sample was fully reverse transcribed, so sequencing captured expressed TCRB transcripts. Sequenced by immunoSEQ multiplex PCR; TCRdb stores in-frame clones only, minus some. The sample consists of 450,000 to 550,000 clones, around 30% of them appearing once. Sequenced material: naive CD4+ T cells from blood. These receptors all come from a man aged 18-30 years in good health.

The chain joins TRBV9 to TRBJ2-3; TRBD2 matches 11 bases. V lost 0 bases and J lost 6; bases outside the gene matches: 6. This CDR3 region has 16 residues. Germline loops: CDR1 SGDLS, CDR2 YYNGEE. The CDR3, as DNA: TGTGCCAGCAGCGTAGATCCTAGCGGGAGGTCGGATACGCAGTATTTT. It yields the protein CASSVDPSGRSDTQYF. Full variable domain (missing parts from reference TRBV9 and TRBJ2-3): DSGVTQTPKHLITATGQRVTLRCSPRSGDLSVYWYQQSLDQGLQFLIQYYNGEERAKGNILERFSAQQFPDLHSELNLSSLELGDSALYFCASSVDPSGRSDTQYFGPGTRLTVL.

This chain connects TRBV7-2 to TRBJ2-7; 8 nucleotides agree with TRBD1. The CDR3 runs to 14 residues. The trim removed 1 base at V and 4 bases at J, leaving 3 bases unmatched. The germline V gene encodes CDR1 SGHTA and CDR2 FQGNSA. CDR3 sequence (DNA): TGTGCCAGCAGCTTAGTGGACAGGGTGTACGAGCAGTACTTC. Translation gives CASSLVDRVYEQYF.

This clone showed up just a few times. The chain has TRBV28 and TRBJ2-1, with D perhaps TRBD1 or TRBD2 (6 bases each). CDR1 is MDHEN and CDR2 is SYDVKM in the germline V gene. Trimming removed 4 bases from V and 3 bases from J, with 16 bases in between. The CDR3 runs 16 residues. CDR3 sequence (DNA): TGTGCCAGCAGTTCCCCCGGAGGGGGGTTCTACAATGAGCAGTTCTTC. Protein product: CASSSPGGGFYNEQFF.

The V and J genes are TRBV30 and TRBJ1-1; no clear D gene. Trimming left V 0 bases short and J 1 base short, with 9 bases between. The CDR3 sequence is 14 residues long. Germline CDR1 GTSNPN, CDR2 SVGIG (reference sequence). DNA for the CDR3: TGTGCCTGGAGTGTAGGAGCCAGGAACACTGAAGCTTTCTTT. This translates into CAWSVGARNTEAFF. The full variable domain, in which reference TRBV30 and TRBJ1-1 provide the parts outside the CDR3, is SQTIHQWPATLVQPVGSPLSLECTVEGTSNPNLYWYRQAAGRGLQLLFYSVGIGQISSEVPQNLSASRPQDRQFILSSKKLLLSDSGFYLCAWSVGARNTEAFFGQGTRLTVV.

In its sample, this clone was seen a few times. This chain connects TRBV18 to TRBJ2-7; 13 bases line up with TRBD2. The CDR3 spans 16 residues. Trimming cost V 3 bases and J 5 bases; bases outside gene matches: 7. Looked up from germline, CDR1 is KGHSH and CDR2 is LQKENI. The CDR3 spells CASSPPGLAGLHEQYF. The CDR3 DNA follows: TGTGCCAGCTCACCTCCGGGACTAGCGGGACTCCACGAGCAGTACTTC. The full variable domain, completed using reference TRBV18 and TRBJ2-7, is NAGVMQNPRHLVRRRGQEARLRCSPMKGHSHVYWYRQLPEEGLKFMVYLQKENIIDESGMPKERFSAEFPKEGPSILRIQQVVRGDSAAYFCASSPPGLAGLHEQYFGPGTRLTVT.

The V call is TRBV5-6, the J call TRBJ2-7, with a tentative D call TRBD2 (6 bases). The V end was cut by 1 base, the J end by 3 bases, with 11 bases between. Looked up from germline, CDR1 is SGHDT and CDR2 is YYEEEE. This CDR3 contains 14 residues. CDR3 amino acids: CASSLWLALYEQYF. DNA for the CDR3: TGTGCCAGCAGCTTGTGGCTAGCGCTCTACGAGCAGTACTTC.

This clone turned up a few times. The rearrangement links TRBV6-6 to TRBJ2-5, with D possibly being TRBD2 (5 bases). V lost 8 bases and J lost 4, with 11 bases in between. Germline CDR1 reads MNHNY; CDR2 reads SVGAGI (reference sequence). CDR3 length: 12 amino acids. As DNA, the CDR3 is TGTGCCAGCGGGCAGAGGGCAGAGACCCAGTACTTC. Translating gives CASGQRAETQYF.

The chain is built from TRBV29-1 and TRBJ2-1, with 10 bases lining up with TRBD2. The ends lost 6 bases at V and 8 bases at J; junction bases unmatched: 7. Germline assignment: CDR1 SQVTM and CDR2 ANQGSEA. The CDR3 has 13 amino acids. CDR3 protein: CSVKGAGGDEQFF. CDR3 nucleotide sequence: TGCAGCGTCAAGGGAGCGGGAGGGGATGAGCAGTTCTTC.

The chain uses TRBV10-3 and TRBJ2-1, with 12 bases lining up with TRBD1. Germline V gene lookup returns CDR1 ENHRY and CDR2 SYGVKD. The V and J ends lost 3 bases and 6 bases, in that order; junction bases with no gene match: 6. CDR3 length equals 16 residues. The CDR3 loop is CAISDPGQGASNEQFF. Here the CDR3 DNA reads TGTGCCATCAGTGATCCGGGACAGGGGGCTTCCAATGAGCAGTTCTTC.

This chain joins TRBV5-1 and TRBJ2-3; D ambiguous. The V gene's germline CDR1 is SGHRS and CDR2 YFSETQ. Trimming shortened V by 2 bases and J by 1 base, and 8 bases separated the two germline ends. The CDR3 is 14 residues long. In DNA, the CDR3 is TGCGCCAGCAGCTTCGAGACTCGCACAGATACGCAGTATTTT. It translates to CASSFETRTDTQYF. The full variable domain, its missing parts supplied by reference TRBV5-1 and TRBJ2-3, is KAGVTQTPRYLIKTRGQQVTLSCSPISGHRSVSWYQQTPGQGLQFLFEYFSETQRNKGNFPGRFSGRQFSNSRSEMNVSTLELGDSALYLCASSFETRTDTQYFGPGTRLTVL.

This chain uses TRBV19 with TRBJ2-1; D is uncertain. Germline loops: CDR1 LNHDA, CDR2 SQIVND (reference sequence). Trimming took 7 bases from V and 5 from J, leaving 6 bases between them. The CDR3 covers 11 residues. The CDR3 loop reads CASTLHNEQFF. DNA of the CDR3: TGTGCCAGTACCCTCCACAATGAGCAGTTCTTC.

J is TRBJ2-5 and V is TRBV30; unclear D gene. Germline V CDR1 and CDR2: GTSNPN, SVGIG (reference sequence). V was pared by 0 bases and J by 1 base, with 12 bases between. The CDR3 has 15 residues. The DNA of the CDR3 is TGTGCCTGGAGTGTATGGGGATTGAGCCAAGAGACCCAGTACTTC. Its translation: CAWSVWGLSQETQYF.

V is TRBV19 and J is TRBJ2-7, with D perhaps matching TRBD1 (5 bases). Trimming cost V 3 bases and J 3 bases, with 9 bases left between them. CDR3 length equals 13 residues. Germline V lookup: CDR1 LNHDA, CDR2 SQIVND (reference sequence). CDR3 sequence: CASSIRQYYEQYF. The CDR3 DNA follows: TGTGCCAGTAGTATCCGACAGTACTACGAGCAGTACTTC.

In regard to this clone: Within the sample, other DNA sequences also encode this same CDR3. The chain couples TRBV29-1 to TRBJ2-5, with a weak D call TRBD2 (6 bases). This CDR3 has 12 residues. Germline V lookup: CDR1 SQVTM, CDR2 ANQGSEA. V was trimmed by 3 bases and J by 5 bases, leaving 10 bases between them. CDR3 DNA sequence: TGCAGCGTTGACCTGGGAGGCGAGACCCAGTACTTC. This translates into CSVDLGGETQYF.

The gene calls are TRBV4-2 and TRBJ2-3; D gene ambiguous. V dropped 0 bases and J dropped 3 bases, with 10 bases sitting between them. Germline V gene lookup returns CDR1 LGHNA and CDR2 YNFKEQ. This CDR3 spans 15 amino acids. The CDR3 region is CASSQDAAFTDTQYF. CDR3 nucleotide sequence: TGTGCCAGCAGCCAAGATGCAGCGTTTACAGATACGCAGTATTTT.

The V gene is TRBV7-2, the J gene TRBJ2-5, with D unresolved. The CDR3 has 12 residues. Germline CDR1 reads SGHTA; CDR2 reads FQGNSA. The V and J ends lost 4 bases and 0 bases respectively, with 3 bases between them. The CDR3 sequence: CASSSYQETQYF. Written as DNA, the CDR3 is TGTGCCAGCAGCTCGTACCAAGAGACCCAGTACTTC.

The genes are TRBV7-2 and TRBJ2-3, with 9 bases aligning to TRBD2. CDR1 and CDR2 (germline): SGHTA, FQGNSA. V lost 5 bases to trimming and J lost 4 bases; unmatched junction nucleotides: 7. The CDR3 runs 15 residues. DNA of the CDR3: TGTGCCAGCAGCGTGGGCCTAGCGGGACCAGATACGCAGTATTTT. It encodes CASSVGLAGPDTQYF.

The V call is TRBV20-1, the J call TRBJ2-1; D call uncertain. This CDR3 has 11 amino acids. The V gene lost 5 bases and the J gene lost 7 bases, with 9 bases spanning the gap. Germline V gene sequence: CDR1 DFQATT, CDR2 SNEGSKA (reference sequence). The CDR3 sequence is CSAHSWNEQFF. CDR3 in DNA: TGCAGTGCTCATAGCTGGAATGAGCAGTTCTTC.

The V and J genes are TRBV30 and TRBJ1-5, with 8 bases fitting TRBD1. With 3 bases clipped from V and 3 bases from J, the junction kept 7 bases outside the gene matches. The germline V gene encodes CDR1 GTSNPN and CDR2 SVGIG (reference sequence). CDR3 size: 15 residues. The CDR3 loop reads CAWRATGGSNQPQHF. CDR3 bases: TGTGCCTGGAGGGCCACAGGGGGTTCCAATCAGCCCCAGCATTTT.

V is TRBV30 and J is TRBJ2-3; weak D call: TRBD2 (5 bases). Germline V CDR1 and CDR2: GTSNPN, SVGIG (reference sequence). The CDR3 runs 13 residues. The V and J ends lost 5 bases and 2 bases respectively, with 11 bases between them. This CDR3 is CAWGPGNTDTQYF. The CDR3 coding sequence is TGTGCCTGGGGACCCGGGAACACAGATACGCAGTATTTT.

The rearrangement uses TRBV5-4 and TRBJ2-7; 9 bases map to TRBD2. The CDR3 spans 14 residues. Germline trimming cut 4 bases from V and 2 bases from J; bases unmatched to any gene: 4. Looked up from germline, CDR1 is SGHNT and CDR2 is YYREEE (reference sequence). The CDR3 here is CASSLSGRPYEQYF. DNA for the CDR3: TGTGCCAGCAGCCTTAGCGGGAGACCCTACGAGCAGTACTTC. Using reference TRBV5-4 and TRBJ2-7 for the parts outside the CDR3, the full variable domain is ETGVTQSPTHLIKTRGQQVTLRCSSQSGHNTVSWYQQALGQGPQFIFQYYREEENGRGNFPPRFSGLQFPNYSSELNVNALELDDSALYLCASSLSGRPYEQYFGPGTRLTVT.

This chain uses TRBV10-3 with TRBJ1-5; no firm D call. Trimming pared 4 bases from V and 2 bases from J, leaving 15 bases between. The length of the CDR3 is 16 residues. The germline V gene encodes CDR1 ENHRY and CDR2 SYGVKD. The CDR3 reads CAISVRRADGNQPQHF. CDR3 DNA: TGTGCCATCAGTGTGAGGAGGGCCGACGGCAATCAGCCCCAGCATTTT.

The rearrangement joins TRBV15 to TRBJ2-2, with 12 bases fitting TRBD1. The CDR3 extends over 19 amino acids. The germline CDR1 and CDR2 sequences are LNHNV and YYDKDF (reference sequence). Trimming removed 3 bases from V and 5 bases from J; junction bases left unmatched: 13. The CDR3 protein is CATSRNRDRGLLRTGELFF. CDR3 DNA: TGTGCCACCAGCAGGAACCGGGACAGGGGGCTCTTGCGGACCGGGGAGCTGTTTTTT.

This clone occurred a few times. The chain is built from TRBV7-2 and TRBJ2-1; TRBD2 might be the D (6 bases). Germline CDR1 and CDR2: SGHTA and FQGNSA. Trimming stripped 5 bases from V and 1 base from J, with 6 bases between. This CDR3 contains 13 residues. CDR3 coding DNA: TGTGCCAGCAGCGGGACTTCCTACAATGAGCAGTTCTTC. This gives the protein CASSGTSYNEQFF.

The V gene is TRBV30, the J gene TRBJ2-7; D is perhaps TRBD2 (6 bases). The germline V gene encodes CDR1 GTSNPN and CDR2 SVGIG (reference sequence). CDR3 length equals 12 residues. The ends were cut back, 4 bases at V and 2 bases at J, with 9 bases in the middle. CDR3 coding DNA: TGTGCCTGGACTCGGACTACCTACGAGCAGTACTTC. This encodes CAWTRTTYEQYF. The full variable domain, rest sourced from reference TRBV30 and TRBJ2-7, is SQTIHQWPATLVQPVGSPLSLECTVEGTSNPNLYWYRQAAGRGLQLLFYSVGIGQISSEVPQNLSASRPQDRQFILSSKKLLLSDSGFYLCAWTRTTYEQYFGPGTRLTVT.

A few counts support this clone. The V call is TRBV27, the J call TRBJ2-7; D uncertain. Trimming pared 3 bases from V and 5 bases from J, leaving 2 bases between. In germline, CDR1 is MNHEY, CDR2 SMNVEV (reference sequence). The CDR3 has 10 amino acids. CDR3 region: CASSFHEQYF. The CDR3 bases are TGTGCCAGCAGTTTTCACGAGCAGTACTTC.

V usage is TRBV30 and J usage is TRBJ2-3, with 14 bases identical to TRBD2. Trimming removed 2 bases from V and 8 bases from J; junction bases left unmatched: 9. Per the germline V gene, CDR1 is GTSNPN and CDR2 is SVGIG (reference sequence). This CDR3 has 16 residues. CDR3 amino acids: CAWSPGLAGGGVTQYF. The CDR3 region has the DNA TGTGCCTGGAGTCCCGGACTAGCGGGAGGTGGAGTTACGCAGTATTTT.

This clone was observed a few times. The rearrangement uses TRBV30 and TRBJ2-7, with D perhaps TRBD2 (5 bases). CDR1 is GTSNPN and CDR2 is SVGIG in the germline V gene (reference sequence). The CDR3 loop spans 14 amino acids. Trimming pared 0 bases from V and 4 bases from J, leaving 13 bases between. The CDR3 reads CAWSVFPGSYEQYF. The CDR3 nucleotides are TGTGCCTGGAGTGTATTTCCGGGGAGTTACGAGCAGTACTTC.

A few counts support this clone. CDR3: CSVARSTMNTEAFF. In nucleotides, the CDR3 is TGCAGCGTTGCACGATCAACTATGAACACTGAAGCTTTCTTT. The chain couples TRBV29-1 to TRBJ1-1; unclear D gene. Germline loops: CDR1 SQVTM, CDR2 ANQGSEA. CDR3 length: 14 residues. Trimming cost V 4 bases and J 0 bases, with 12 bases left between them.

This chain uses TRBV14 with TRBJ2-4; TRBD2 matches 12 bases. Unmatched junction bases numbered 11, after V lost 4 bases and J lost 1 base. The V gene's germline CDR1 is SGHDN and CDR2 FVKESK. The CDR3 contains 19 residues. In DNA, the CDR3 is TGTGCCAGCAGCCCCGGACTAGCGGGACCAGGCGGGGCCAAAAACATTCAGTACTTC. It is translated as CASSPGLAGPGGAKNIQYF.

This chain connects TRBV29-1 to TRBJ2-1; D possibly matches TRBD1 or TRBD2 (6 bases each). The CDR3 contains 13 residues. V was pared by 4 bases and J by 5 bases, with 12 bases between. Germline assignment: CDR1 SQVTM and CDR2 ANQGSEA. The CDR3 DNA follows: TGCAGCGTTGGGACGAGGGGGGACAATGAGCAGTTCTTC. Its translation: CSVGTRGDNEQFF.

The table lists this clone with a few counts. The CDR3 DNA follows: TGTGCCAGCAGCCCCGGACAGGGTCCCTATGGCTACACCTTC. Protein sequence: CASSPGQGPYGYTF. The chain uses TRBV4-2 and TRBJ1-2; 8 bases map to TRBD1. Germline values: CDR1 LGHNA, CDR2 YNFKEQ. This CDR3 has 14 amino acids. The V segment lost 4 bases and the J segment 4 bases; nucleotides outside the gene matches: 5.